This TCR beta chain was profiled in a study of identical twins. The CDR3 runs 15 residues. The junction had 6 bases not matched to a gene; V was cut back by 5 bases and J by 5 bases. Germline-derived CDR1 and CDR2 are SGHNT and YENEEA. To note about this clonotype: What it binds is unknown.

TCRdb re-derived calls from the 5' RACE reads in MiXCR, one entry per CDR3 protein. This sample has around 960,000 distinct CDR3 sequences, with 9% to 15% found just once. Study-level points and caveats: Conclusions relied on cross-sectional statistical analysis, not following the same donors.

This sample also belongs to another study, concerning yellow fever vaccine responses in identical twins.

The source is a woman under 30 in good health. The sample was PBMCs. The chain couples TRBV11-3 to TRBJ2-1; TRBD2 aligns across 10 bases. The CDR3 bases are TGTGCCAGCAGCATCGGACTAGCGGAGAACAATGAGCAGTTCTTC. It is translated as CASSIGLAENNEQFF. The full variable domain, completed using reference TRBV11-3 and TRBJ2-1, is EAGVVQSPRYKIIEKKQPVAFWCNPISGHNTLYWYLQNLGQGPELLIRYENEEAVDDSQLPKDRFSAERLKGVDSTLKIQPAELGDSAVYLCASSIGLAENNEQFFGPGTRLTVL.